This record concerns one T cell receptor (beta chain) sequence. Antigen: not known. The sample belongs to a study of early T cells in non-severe SARS-CoV-2 infection. About the study: With bulk RNA from unsorted whole blood as input, sequencing yielded unpaired chains.

Findings and caveats of the study: Reliance on VDJdb matching favored anti-spike CD8 responses; private and CD4 specificities were missed.

Researchers tagged individual cDNA molecules with unique molecular identifiers. TCRdb itself ran the 5' RACE reads through MiXCR, one entry per CDR3 protein. The sample lists approximately 81,000 distinct CDR3 sequences, over 5% occurring once. From germline, CDR1 is LGHNA and CDR2 YSLEER. There are 14 residues in the CDR3. V lost 4 bases and J 0 bases, leaving 4 bases between the germline ends. The chain has TRBV4-3 and TRBJ1-6; D is unclear. The source material was whole blood. The sequence was obtained from an adult who was a healthcare worker with PCR-confirmed SARS-CoV-2 infection or an uninfected control (not recorded which). In nucleotides, the CDR3 is TGCGCCAGCAGCCGTAGCTCCTATAATTCACCCCTCCACTTT. Protein sequence: CASSRSSYNSPLHF.